Presented here are 31 T cell receptor beta chains from one specimen sequenced in a study of T cell responses to AZD1222 COVID-19 vaccine. The protocol was immunoSEQ multiplex PCR, while the TCRdb copy is restricted to in-frame clones and leaves out a portion. The sample has approximately 99,000 clones, approximately 90% seen once; the top ten hold 2.5% to 3%. The sequences come from peripheral blood, collected on day 0 of AZD1222 vaccination. These receptors were obtained from an adult in good health.

This chain joins TRBV13 and TRBJ2-1; the match to TRBD2 covers 12 bases. The ends lost 0 bases at V and 9 bases at J; junction bases unmatched: 12. The germline V gene has CDR1 PRHDT and CDR2 FYEKMQ (reference sequence). There are 18 residues in the CDR3. The CDR3 here is CASSLGPLAGGPWGEQFF. DNA of the CDR3: TGTGCCAGCAGCTTAGGCCCCCTAGCGGGAGGGCCATGGGGTGAGCAGTTCTTC.

The rearrangement uses TRBV5-6 and TRBJ2-7; 11 bases align to TRBD1. Germline CDR1 reads SGHDT; CDR2 reads YYEEEE. V was clipped by 3 bases and J by 2 bases; unmatched bases: 4. The CDR3 length is 15 residues. The CDR3 DNA reads as TGTGCCAGCAGCTCCCCGGGACAGGGGGCCTACGAGCAGTACTTC. The encoded protein is CASSSPGQGAYEQYF.

This chain joins TRBV4-2 and TRBJ2-3; 8 bases align to TRBD2. V lost 8 bases to trimming and J lost 5 bases; unmatched junction nucleotides: 9. The CDR3 is made up of 14 amino acids. CDR1 and CDR2 from the germline V gene are LGHNA and YNFKEQ. Written as DNA, the CDR3 is TGTGCCAGCCAGCCGGGACTAGGGGTAGATACGCAGTATTTT. Protein sequence: CASQPGLGVDTQYF.

The chain has TRBV9 and TRBJ2-2, with 14 bases aligning to TRBD2. This CDR3 comprises 18 residues. Losses at the gene ends were 3 bases for V and 4 bases for J; bases not matched to a gene: 8. The germline gives CDR1 SGDLS, CDR2 YYNGEE. In nucleotides, the CDR3 is TGTGCCAGCAGCGCTCGGGGACTAGCGGGAGCCCCCACCGGGGAGCTGTTTTTT. Translating it yields CASSARGLAGAPTGELFF.

This rearrangement joins TRBV28 to TRBJ1-4, with TRBD1 identical over 8 bases. CDR1 is MDHEN, CDR2 SYDVKM, per germline. The V gene end was trimmed by 8 bases and the J gene end by 2 bases; junction bases not matched to a gene: 13. This CDR3 region has 17 residues. CDR3 in amino acids: CASGAGGTGATNEKLFF. The DNA of the CDR3 is TGTGCCAGCGGCGCAGGGGGCACGGGGGCTACTAATGAAAAACTGTTTTTT.

This clone has just a few counts. The rearrangement uses TRBV6-5 and TRBJ1-2; TRBD1 might be the D (5 bases). There are 13 residues in the CDR3. The V and J ends lost 8 bases and 6 bases respectively, with 16 bases between them. Germline CDR1 is MNHEY and CDR2 is SVGAGI. The CDR3 here is CASEPGGRDGYTF. In DNA form, the CDR3 reads TGTGCCAGCGAGCCAGGAGGCAGGGATGGCTACACCTTC.

The V gene is TRBV27, the J gene TRBJ1-2, with TRBD1 identical over 10 bases. Trimming removed 8 bases from V and 4 bases from J; junction bases left unmatched: 7. This CDR3 spans 14 amino acids. Germline loops: CDR1 MNHEY, CDR2 SMNVEV (reference sequence). The CDR3 reads CASRKTGGFYGYTF. CDR3 DNA sequence: TGTGCCAGCCGAAAGACAGGGGGCTTCTATGGCTACACCTTC.

The CDR3 bases are TGTGCCTGGAGTGGTCCAGGGGGACTGACAGATACGCAGTATTTT. This sequence encodes CAWSGPGGLTDTQYF. This chain links TRBV30 with TRBJ2-3; D perhaps matches TRBD1 (7 bases). CDR1 is GTSNPN and CDR2 is SVGIG in the germline V gene (reference sequence). The CDR3 covers 15 residues. The V gene lost 1 base and the J gene lost 3 bases, with 14 bases spanning the gap.

The chain carries TRBV7-9 and TRBJ1-1; no clear D. There are 11 residues in the CDR3. Trimming removed 4 bases from V and 4 bases from J, with 4 bases in between. Germline CDR1 SEHNR, CDR2 FQNEAQ (reference sequence). The CDR3 nucleotides read TGTGCCAGCAGCTGGGGCACTGAAGCTTTCTTT. Amino acids: CASSWGTEAFF.

V usage is TRBV5-4 and J usage is TRBJ2-7; 11 bases align to TRBD2. V lost 4 bases to trimming and J lost 5 bases; unmatched junction nucleotides: 8. The CDR3 totals 15 residues. Germline lookup yields CDR1 SGHNT and CDR2 YYREEE (reference sequence). CDR3 sequence: CASSQGLAGGHEQYF. CDR3 nucleotide sequence: TGTGCCAGCAGCCAAGGCCTAGCGGGGGGTCACGAGCAGTACTTC.

This clone was found a few times. The gene calls are TRBV3-1 (or the pseudogene TRBV3-2) and TRBJ1-3; D possibly corresponds to TRBD1 (6 bases). Per germline, CDR1 LGHDT and CDR2 YNNKEL (reference sequence). The CDR3 loop spans 14 amino acids. V lost 7 bases, J lost 4 bases, and 14 bases lay in between. The CDR3 reads CASTLGGSGNTIYF. The CDR3 DNA follows: TGTGCCAGCACCCTAGGGGGTTCCGGAAACACCATATATTTT.

A single count supports this clone. The V call is TRBV27, the J call TRBJ2-3; D is possibly TRBD2 (6 bases). The CDR3 extends over 17 amino acids. The V and J ends lost 5 bases and 1 base respectively, with 19 bases between them. Germline V gene sequence: CDR1 MNHEY, CDR2 SMNVEV (reference sequence). This CDR3 is CASSTRWLAGRTDTQYF. CDR3 nucleotide sequence: TGTGCCAGCAGTACCCGTTGGTTGGCGGGGCGCACAGATACGCAGTATTTT.

The rearrangement joins TRBV9 to TRBJ2-2; tentatively, D is TRBD2 (6 bases). V was shortened by 7 bases and J by 0 bases, with 10 bases between the two germline ends. Germline values: CDR1 SGDLS, CDR2 YYNGEE. This CDR3 is 14 amino acids long. In DNA, the CDR3 is TGTGCCAGCCTGGCGGGACCGAACACCGGGGAGCTGTTTTTT. It translates to CASLAGPNTGELFF.

CDR3 amino acids: CASSRSSSGNTIYF. The DNA of the CDR3 is TGTGCCAGCAGCCGGAGCAGCTCTGGAAACACCATATATTTT. The genes are TRBV3-1 (or the pseudogene TRBV3-2) and TRBJ1-3; D call uncertain. The CDR3 loop spans 14 amino acids. Between the trimmed V and J ends, which lost 4 bases and 0 bases, there was a span of 7 bases. CDR1 is LGHDT and CDR2 is YNNKEL in the germline V gene (reference sequence).

This clone came up a few times. The V call is TRBV3-1 (or the pseudogene TRBV3-2), the J call TRBJ1-3; D is unclear. Deletions cut 4 bases from V and 0 bases from J, with 13 bases between. Germline assignment: CDR1 LGHDT and CDR2 YNNKEL (reference sequence). This CDR3 comprises 16 residues. The CDR3 reads CASSPRGGRSGNTIYF. CDR3 nucleotide sequence: TGTGCCAGCAGCCCCCGTGGAGGGCGCTCTGGAAACACCATATATTTT.

The J gene is TRBJ2-7, the V gene TRBV5-5; tentative D call: TRBD1 (5 bases). The CDR3 totals 14 residues. V lost 0 bases and J 5 bases, leaving 12 bases between the germline ends. Per germline, CDR1 SGHKS and CDR2 YYEKEE (reference sequence). For the CDR3, the DNA is TGTGCCAGCAGCTTGGTGGGGCAGGGCGACGAGCAGTACGTC. Its protein is CASSLVGQGDEQYV.

This chain joins TRBV7-9 and TRBJ1-5; D is unclear. In germline, CDR1 is SEHNR, CDR2 FQNEAQ (reference sequence). The CDR3 is 14 amino acids. Trimming stripped 2 bases from V and 2 bases from J, with 7 bases between. The CDR3 DNA reads as TGTGCCAGCAGCTTAAAGGGTGGCAATCAGCCCCAGCATTTT. Translated, it gives CASSLKGGNQPQHF.

On this clone itself: The junction departs from the called germline gene at one end, perhaps through a read error. CDR3 nucleotide sequence: TGTGCCAGTACCCCACCCCAGGGGCACAGGGCTGTACTTTTT. Protein product: CASTPPQGHRAVLF. The chain is built from TRBV19 and TRBJ1-4; D is possibly TRBD1 (6 bases). Germline V gene data show CDR1 as LNHDA and CDR2 as SQIVND (reference sequence). The CDR3 contains 14 residues.

The chain is built from TRBV27 and TRBJ1-4; tentative D call: TRBD1 (5 bases). V was pared by 3 bases and J by 2 bases, with 7 bases between. Looked up from germline, CDR1 is MNHEY and CDR2 is SMNVEV (reference sequence). CDR3 length equals 14 residues. The DNA for the CDR3 is TGTGCCAGCAGTTTCCGGGGCACTAATGAAAAACTGTTTTTT. Amino acid sequence: CASSFRGTNEKLFF.

This clone came up a few times. Written as DNA, the CDR3 is TGTGCCACCGAGGACAGGATCTCCACTGAAGCTTTCTTT. Translating gives CATEDRISTEAFF. J is TRBJ1-1 and V is TRBV11-3; 7 nucleotides line up with TRBD1. This CDR3 contains 13 residues. Germline CDR1 is SGHNT and CDR2 is YENEEA. With 10 bases clipped from V and 4 bases from J, the junction kept 9 bases outside the gene matches. Full variable domain (missing parts from reference TRBV11-3 and TRBJ1-1): EAGVVQSPRYKIIEKKQPVAFWCNPISGHNTLYWYLQNLGQGPELLIRYENEEAVDDSQLPKDRFSAERLKGVDSTLKIQPAELGDSAVYLCATEDRISTEAFFGQGTRLTVV.

For this clone: At one end the junction does not follow the germline gene, possibly because of a read error. The V gene is TRBV2, the J gene TRBJ1-6, with D hard to call. The CDR3 loop spans 11 amino acids. Per germline, CDR1 SNHLY and CDR2 FYNNEI. CDR3 loop: CASSYKSPLHF. The CDR3 nucleotides read TGTGCCAGCAGTTATAAATCACCCCTCCACTTT.

The chain joins TRBV2 to TRBJ2-7, with D unresolved. CDR3 length equals 14 residues. Per the germline V gene, CDR1 is SNHLY and CDR2 is FYNNEI. The V end was cut by 0 bases, the J end by 7 bases, with 13 bases between. The CDR3 region has the DNA TGTGCCAGCAGTGAAGCAGCCCCCTCGGAGGAGCAGTACGTC. It specifies CASSEAAPSEEQYV.

V is TRBV9 and J is TRBJ1-1, with D unclear. The CDR3 is 18 amino acids. Germline V gives CDR1 SGDLS, CDR2 YYNGEE. Trimming took off 3 bases at V and 4 bases at J, with 25 bases between the two ends. CDR3 amino acids: CASSGNRRLLVIGTEAFF. The CDR3 DNA follows: TGTGCCAGCAGCGGGAATAGGAGACTCCTTGTCATTGGCACTGAAGCTTTCTTT. The complete variable domain, with remaining parts taken from reference TRBV9 and TRBJ1-1, reads DSGVTQTPKHLITATGQRVTLRCSPRSGDLSVYWYQQSLDQGLQFLIQYYNGEERAKGNILERFSAQQFPDLHSELNLSSLELGDSALYFCASSGNRRLLVIGTEAFFGQGTRLTVV.

The rearrangement uses TRBV5-5 and TRBJ1-6; no reliable D call. V was trimmed by 0 bases and J by 8 bases, leaving 3 bases between them. Germline CDR1 SGHKS, CDR2 YYEKEE (reference sequence). This CDR3 contains 12 residues. The CDR3 DNA sequence: TGTGCCAGCAGCTTGGACCATTCACCCCTCCACTTT. Its translation is CASSLDHSPLHF.

The V call is TRBV5-6, the J call TRBJ2-1; TRBD2 aligns across 11 bases. The CDR3 contains 16 residues. Per the germline V gene, CDR1 is SGHDT and CDR2 is YYEEEE. After removal of 3 bases from V and 6 bases from J, the junction contained 8 bases not matched to a gene. The CDR3 DNA sequence: TGTGCCAGCAGCTCCACAACTAGCGGGAGACCCAATGAGCAGTTCTTC. Its protein product is CASSSTTSGRPNEQFF.

The CDR3 loop reads CASSLAGVGTEAFF. The CDR3 nucleotides read TGTGCCAGCAGCTTAGCCGGGGTGGGGACTGAAGCTTTCTTT. V gene TRBV7-2 combines with J gene TRBJ1-1; no clear D. The CDR3 has 14 amino acids. Trimming left V 0 bases short and J 5 bases short, with 10 bases between. Germline V gene sequence: CDR1 SGHTA, CDR2 FQGNSA.

The chain couples TRBV7-9 to TRBJ2-1, with 12 bases identical to TRBD2. The V and J ends lost 8 bases and 9 bases, in that order; junction bases with no gene match: 11. The CDR3 is 15 amino acids. From germline, CDR1 is SEHNR and CDR2 FQNEAQ (reference sequence). The CDR3 bases are TGTGCCAGCGGCCCGACTAGCGGGAGTTTTCGTGAGCAGTTCTTC. It codes for CASGPTSGSFREQFF.

This clone appeared a single time. The chain combines TRBV11-2 with TRBJ2-1; 11 nucleotides align to TRBD2. The CDR3 totals 17 residues. The V and J ends lost 5 bases and 5 bases, in that order; junction bases with no gene match: 11. Germline CDR1 SGHAT, CDR2 FQNNGV. The CDR3 DNA sequence: TGTGCCAGCAGCCCTAACAGACGTAGCGGGAGGGACAATGAGCAGTTCTTC. Translation: CASSPNRRSGRDNEQFF.

The rearrangement links TRBV6-5 to TRBJ1-6; D uncertain. The CDR3 has 15 amino acids. V was clipped by 8 bases and J by 0 bases, with 11 bases between them. The germline V gene has CDR1 MNHEY and CDR2 SVGAGI. The CDR3 sequence is CASGQRSSYNSPLHF. CDR3 sequence (DNA): TGTGCCAGCGGGCAGCGGAGCTCCTATAATTCACCCCTCCACTTT.

This clone has more than one count but fewer than ten. The chain carries TRBV2 and TRBJ2-7; D unclear. V lost 7 bases, J lost 5 bases, and 9 bases lay in between. CDR1 is SNHLY and CDR2 is FYNNEI in the germline V gene. The CDR3 length is 11 residues. CDR3 in DNA: TGTGCCAGCACCCCCCATAACGAGCAGTACGTC. Translated, it gives CASTPHNEQYV.

The chain uses TRBV9 and TRBJ2-1, with 10 bases lining up with TRBD2. The CDR3 length is 16 residues. Germline V gene lookup returns CDR1 SGDLS and CDR2 YYNGEE. Trimming took 0 bases from V and 6 from J; bases not matched to a gene: 6. The CDR3 DNA follows: TGTGCCAGCAGCGTAGCGGTAGCGGGGGGAGCCAATGAGCAGTTCTTC. It translates to CASSVAVAGGANEQFF.